A single sample gave rise to the 11 T cell receptor beta chains below, sequenced in a study of T cells in Graves' hyperthyroidism and ophthalmopathy. RNA transcripts provided the source from which TCR beta CDR3 regions were amplified. In the first-round RT-PCR of the TCR CDR3, the HTBI primer set was used. TCRdb processed the multiplex PCR reads anew with MiXCR; each CDR3 protein has one entry. The data show 350,000 to 500,000 distinct CDR3 sequences, 12% to 15% seen once. Sequencing was performed on blood. The origin of the receptors is a woman between 18 and 29 years old with Graves' hyperthyroidism.

This clonotype was counted many times. V usage is TRBV29-1 and J usage is TRBJ1-1; D gene uncertain. V lost 2 bases and J lost 3, with 13 bases in between. Germline-derived CDR1 and CDR2 are SQVTM and ANQGSEA. The CDR3 is 14 amino acids. CDR3 loop: CSVELRARDTEAFF. The CDR3, as DNA: TGCAGCGTTGAATTACGGGCGAGGGACACTGAAGCTTTCTTT.

This clonotype was counted ten times or more. The chain is built from TRBV20-1 and TRBJ1-2; D gene uncertain. The CDR3 is 12 residues long. CDR1 and CDR2 (germline): DFQATT, SNEGSKA (reference sequence). Trimming removed 1 base from V and 2 bases from J, with 5 bases in between. CDR3 DNA: TGCAGTGCTAGAGTGGAAAACTATGGCTACACCTTC. This translates into CSARVENYGYTF.

This chain joins TRBV6-4 and TRBJ1-5; a weak D match, TRBD1 (6 bases). CDR1 and CDR2 from the germline V gene are MRHNA and SNTAGT. The CDR3 spans 14 residues. The ends were cut back, 7 bases at V and 3 bases at J, with 13 bases in the middle. The CDR3: CASTDGGTNQPQHF. CDR3 bases: TGTGCCAGCACCGACGGGGGCACCAATCAGCCCCAGCATTTT.

The J gene is TRBJ2-2, the V gene TRBV7-2, with TRBD2 identical over 12 bases. V trimming: 2 bases; J trimming: 5 bases; junction bases outside the gene matches: 9. The CDR3 runs 18 residues. Germline CDR1 reads SGHTA; CDR2 reads FQGNSA. CDR3 nucleotides: TGTGCCAGCAGCTTACGGGGACTAGCGGGTGGGGTTACCGGGGAGCTGTTTTTT. This codes for CASSLRGLAGGVTGELFF.

The table lists this clonotype with many counts. The chain employs TRBV6-1 and TRBJ2-2; weak D call: TRBD2 (6 bases). Germline lookup yields CDR1 MNHNS and CDR2 SASEGT. This CDR3 has 17 amino acids. V was clipped by 7 bases and J by 2 bases, with 20 bases between them. CDR3 coding DNA: TGTGCCAGCATCCTAGCGTGGGCAGGGCAAAACACCGGGGAGCTGTTTTTT. Translation: CASILAWAGQNTGELFF.

The table lists this clonotype with many counts. V usage is TRBV18 and J usage is TRBJ2-1, with 7 bases matching TRBD2. Unmatched junction bases numbered 6, after V lost 0 bases and J lost 4 bases. Per germline, CDR1 KGHSH and CDR2 LQKENI. The CDR3 loop spans 16 amino acids. CDR3: CASSPPLRERYNEQFF. The CDR3 DNA sequence: TGTGCCAGCTCACCACCCTTGCGGGAGAGGTACAATGAGCAGTTCTTC. Full variable domain (missing parts from reference TRBV18 and TRBJ2-1): NAGVMQNPRHLVRRRGQEARLRCSPMKGHSHVYWYRQLPEEGLKFMVYLQKENIIDESGMPKERFSAEFPKEGPSILRIQQVVRGDSAAYFCASSPPLRERYNEQFFGPGTRLTVL.

This clonotype has a count of ten or more. In nucleotides, the CDR3 is TGTGCCAGCAGTCAACTAGCGGGGATCAATGAGCAGTTCTTC. It codes for CASSQLAGINEQFF. This rearrangement joins TRBV27 to TRBJ2-1, with 10 bases matching TRBD2. Germline CDR1 and CDR2: MNHEY and SMNVEV (reference sequence). CDR3 length: 14 amino acids. The V segment lost 5 bases and the J segment 6 bases; nucleotides outside the gene matches: 4.

This clonotype appeared a single time. This may come from a read error, since a much larger clone is one base off. V gene TRBV19 combines with J gene TRBJ1-2, with D maybe TRBD1 (6 bases). This CDR3 is built from 12 residues. The germline V gene has CDR1 LNHDA and CDR2 SQIVND (reference sequence). CDR3 loop: CASTGSNCGYTF. Written as DNA, the CDR3 is TGTGCCAGCACAGGGTCTAACTGTGGCTACACCTTC.

This chain uses TRBV7-2 with TRBJ2-3; TRBD2 agrees at 10 bases. CDR3 size: 18 residues. J lost 2 bases, V lost 1 base, and 9 bases had no gene match. CDR1 SGHTA and CDR2 FQGNSA come from the germline V gene. The CDR3 region has the DNA TGTGCCAGCAGCTTAGTAAGCCAGCTAGCGGGGGTCACAGATACGCAGTATTTT. Translating gives CASSLVSQLAGVTDTQYF.

This clonotype was recorded at least ten times. The gene calls are TRBV3-1 and TRBJ2-1; the match to TRBD2 covers 8 bases. The CDR3 is 17 residues long. Germline V lookup: CDR1 LGHDT, CDR2 YNNKEL (reference sequence). Trimming removed 4 bases from V and 4 bases from J; junction bases left unmatched: 12. CDR3 in amino acids: CASSPEGTSGAYNEQFF. The CDR3 DNA follows: TGTGCCAGCAGCCCAGAGGGAACTAGCGGAGCATACAATGAGCAGTTCTTC.

This clonotype was recorded at least ten times. The CDR3 reads CASSLTSPYEQYF. The CDR3 bases are TGTGCCAGCAGTTTAACTAGCCCCTACGAGCAGTACTTC. The gene calls are TRBV28 and TRBJ2-7, with D perhaps TRBD2 (6 bases). This CDR3 contains 13 residues. Trimming stripped 2 bases from V and 2 bases from J, with 7 bases between. Germline CDR1 MDHEN, CDR2 SYDVKM. The full variable domain, rest sourced from reference TRBV28 and TRBJ2-7, is DVKVTQSSRYLVKRTGEKVFLECVQDMDHENMFWYRQDPGLGLRLIYFSYDVKMKEKGDIPEGYSVSREKKERFSLILESASTNQTSMYLCASSLTSPYEQYFGPGTRLTVT.